A single sample is the source of the 17 T cell receptor beta chains below, sequenced in a study of shared clonotypes between healthy human individuals. Clones were read by immunoSEQ multiplex PCR, and TCRdb kept only the in-frame ones, dropping some. The sample has hundreds of thousands of clones; less than 96% are singletons. Sequenced material: naive CD4+ T cells sorted from blood. As for subset: CD45RA+ positively selected. These receptors were collected from a woman between 25 and 40 years old in good health.

The V and J genes are TRBV2 and TRBJ1-1, with a weak D call TRBD1 (5 bases). V dropped 6 bases and J dropped 2 bases, with 13 bases sitting between them. The CDR3 consists of 14 residues. From germline, CDR1 is SNHLY and CDR2 FYNNEI. The CDR3 coding sequence is TGTGCCAGCAGGGGAGGGGTAGTAAACACTGAAGCTTTCTTT. It yields the protein CASRGGVVNTEAFF.

To note about this clone: Other DNA sequences in the same sample also yield this CDR3. This chain connects TRBV18 to TRBJ2-5; D gene unclear. Trimming took 4 bases from V and 0 from J, leaving 3 bases between them. Germline assignment: CDR1 KGHSH and CDR2 LQKENI. The CDR3 loop spans 12 amino acids. This chain's CDR3 is CASSRDQETQYF. The CDR3 DNA reads TGTGCCAGCTCACGGGACCAAGAGACCCAGTACTTC.

The V gene is TRBV19, the J gene TRBJ1-5; D is unresolved. The CDR3 covers 14 residues. Germline V lookup: CDR1 LNHDA, CDR2 SQIVND (reference sequence). The V end lost 9 bases, the J end lost 2 bases, and 14 bases lay between the germline ends. CDR3 bases: TGTGCCAGAACGAACACCCCAGGCAATCAGCCCCAGCATTTT. Its protein is CARTNTPGNQPQHF.

V and J are TRBV14 and TRBJ1-2; D not resolved. The CDR3 runs to 13 residues. Trimming took 3 bases from V and 4 from J, leaving 9 bases between them. Germline V gene data show CDR1 as SGHDN and CDR2 as FVKESK. The CDR3: CASSHLGSYGYTF. In DNA, the CDR3 is TGTGCCAGCAGCCATCTGGGGAGCTATGGCTACACCTTC.

The J gene is TRBJ2-7, the V gene TRBV4-2, with 10 positions matching TRBD2. Germline values: CDR1 LGHNA, CDR2 YNFKEQ. Trimming cost V 0 bases and J 3 bases; bases outside gene matches: 5. The CDR3 contains 16 residues. DNA for the CDR3: TGTGCCAGCAGCCAAGATCTGGCTAGCGGGGGCTACGAGCAGTACTTC. Protein: CASSQDLASGGYEQYF.

This chain joins TRBV10-3 and TRBJ2-5; D call uncertain. Trimming removed 3 bases at V and 11 bases at J, with 16 bases between. CDR3 size: 13 residues. Germline V gene sequence: CDR1 ENHRY, CDR2 SYGVKD. The CDR3 DNA sequence: TGTGCCATCAGTGAAAGCTTAGGACCGGAGCAGTACTTC. It encodes CAISESLGPEQYF.

The V and J genes are TRBV7-2 and TRBJ2-2; 12 bases match TRBD2. This CDR3 is 17 amino acids long. CDR1 is SGHTA and CDR2 is FQGNSA in the germline V gene. J lost 7 bases, V lost 4 bases, and 10 bases had no gene match. This CDR3 reads CASSYLLAGGQGGELFF. The CDR3 DNA is TGTGCCAGCAGCTACCTCCTAGCGGGAGGGCAAGGCGGGGAGCTGTTTTTT.

The rearrangement uses TRBV5-1 and TRBJ2-1, with 9 bases aligning to TRBD2. In germline, CDR1 is SGHRS, CDR2 YFSETQ. V shed 4 bases, J shed 2 bases, and the junction held 7 bases outside the gene matches. The CDR3 is 16 residues long. The CDR3, as DNA: TGCGCCAGCAGCAACCGGGCGGGAGGGCCCTACAATGAGCAGTTCTTC. It encodes CASSNRAGGPYNEQFF. The entire variable domain, with the rest obtained from reference TRBV5-1 and TRBJ2-1, is as follows: KAGVTQTPRYLIKTRGQQVTLSCSPISGHRSVSWYQQTPGQGLQFLFEYFSETQRNKGNFPGRFSGRQFSNSRSEMNVSTLELGDSALYLCASSNRAGGPYNEQFFGPGTRLTVL.

V usage is TRBV25-1 and J usage is TRBJ2-3, with 7 bases aligning to TRBD2. The CDR3 runs 17 residues. CDR1 MGHDK and CDR2 SYGVNS come from the germline V gene. V lost 1 base, J lost 6 bases, and 13 bases stayed unmatched. The CDR3 nucleotides read TGTGCCAGCAGTGAATTCGAGATAGCGGGCCGGATTGATACGCAGTATTTT. It encodes CASSEFEIAGRIDTQYF.

This rearrangement joins TRBV18 to TRBJ2-1; 9 bases fit TRBD1. V shed 3 bases and J 9 bases; nucleotides not matched to a gene: 12. CDR1 is KGHSH, CDR2 LQKENI, per germline. This CDR3 has 16 residues. CDR3: CASSPLGTGSGGEQFF. CDR3 bases: TGTGCCAGCTCACCTCTTGGGACAGGGTCGGGCGGTGAGCAGTTCTTC.

The chain employs TRBV14 and TRBJ2-3; D gene unclear. Trimming removed 2 bases from V and 4 bases from J, with 7 bases in between. The length of the CDR3 is 13 residues. Germline loops: CDR1 SGHDN, CDR2 FVKESK. This chain's CDR3 is CASSQLRADTQYF. For the CDR3, the DNA is TGTGCCAGCAGCCAACTTCGGGCAGATACGCAGTATTTT.

This rearrangement joins TRBV28 to TRBJ1-4; D gene ambiguous. The CDR3 has 14 residues. CDR1 and CDR2 (germline): MDHEN, SYDVKM. The ends were cut back, 7 bases at V and 0 bases at J, with 9 bases in the middle. As DNA, the CDR3 is TGTGCCAGCACCCGGGAAGCAACTAATGAAAAACTGTTTTTT. Protein sequence: CASTREATNEKLFF.

The chain is built from TRBV19 and TRBJ1-3, with TRBD1 matching 12 bases. V shed 11 bases and J 0 bases; nucleotides not matched to a gene: 14. CDR1 is LNHDA, CDR2 SQIVND, per germline (reference sequence). This CDR3 is built from 18 residues. CDR3 amino acids: CASNGDRGPPLSGNTIYF. The CDR3 DNA sequence: TGTGCCTCTAATGGGGACAGGGGGCCCCCTCTCTCTGGAAACACCATATATTTT.

This rearrangement joins TRBV7-2 to TRBJ2-7; 14 nucleotides line up with TRBD2. This CDR3 spans 15 amino acids. The V segment lost 5 bases and the J segment 12 bases; nucleotides outside the gene matches: 12. Germline assignment: CDR1 SGHTA and CDR2 FQGNSA. The CDR3 reads CASSQEGTSGSTGYF. The CDR3 bases are TGTGCCAGCAGCCAAGAAGGGACTAGCGGGAGTACAGGGTACTTC.

The chain combines TRBV18 with TRBJ1-6; tentatively, D is TRBD1 (5 bases). The CDR3 spans 14 residues. CDR1 and CDR2 from the germline V gene are KGHSH and LQKENI. V lost 0 bases to trimming and J lost 9 bases, with 9 bases between them. CDR3 residues: CASSPPGLVSPLHF. The CDR3 DNA follows: TGTGCCAGCTCACCACCGGGGCTTGTTTCACCCCTCCACTTT.

The genes are TRBV6-9 and TRBJ1-5; the D gene is possibly TRBD1 (5 bases). Germline V gene sequence: CDR1 MNHGY, CDR2 SVAAGI. Trimming left V 11 bases short and J 1 base short, with 15 bases between. The CDR3 is 14 amino acids. The CDR3 nucleotides are TGTGCCCCCCAGGGATGGAGGAGCAATCAGCCCCAGCATTTT. Translating gives CAPQGWRSNQPQHF.

The chain couples TRBV7-7 to TRBJ2-7; 11 bases agree with TRBD2. The trim removed 5 bases at V and 4 bases at J, leaving 16 bases unmatched. The CDR3 spans 18 residues. Germline V gene data show CDR1 as SSHAT and CDR2 as FNYEAQ (reference sequence). As DNA, the CDR3 is TGTGCCAGCAGCCAGGGGGTAGCGGGAGGGCCAATCGTTTACGAGCAGTACTTC. Translating it yields CASSQGVAGGPIVYEQYF.